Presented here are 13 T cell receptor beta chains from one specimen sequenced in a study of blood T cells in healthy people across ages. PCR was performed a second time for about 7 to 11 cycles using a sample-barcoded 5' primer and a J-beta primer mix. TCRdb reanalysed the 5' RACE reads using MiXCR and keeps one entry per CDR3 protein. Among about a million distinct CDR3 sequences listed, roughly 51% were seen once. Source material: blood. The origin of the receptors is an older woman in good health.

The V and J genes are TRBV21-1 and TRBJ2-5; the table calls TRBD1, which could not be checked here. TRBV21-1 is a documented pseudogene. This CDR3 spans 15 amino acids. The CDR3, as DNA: TGTGCCAGCCCAAAGAGGGGACAAAGAATAGAGACCCAGTACTTC. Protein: CASPKRGQRIETQYF.

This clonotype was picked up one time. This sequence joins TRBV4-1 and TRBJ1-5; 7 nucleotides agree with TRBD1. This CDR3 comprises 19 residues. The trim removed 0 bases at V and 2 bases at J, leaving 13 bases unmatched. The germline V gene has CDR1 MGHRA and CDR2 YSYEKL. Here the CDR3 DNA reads TGCGCCAGCAGCCAAGACGGGGTCGACAGGGTAGTTCGCAATCAGCCCCAGCATTTT. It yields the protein CASSQDGVDRVVRNQPQHF.

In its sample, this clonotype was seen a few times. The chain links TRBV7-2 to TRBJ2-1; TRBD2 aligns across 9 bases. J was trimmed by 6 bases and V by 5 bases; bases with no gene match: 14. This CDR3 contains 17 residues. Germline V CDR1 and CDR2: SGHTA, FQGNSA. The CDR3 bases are TGTGCCAGCAGCCTAACTGCCGGGACTAGCTTTACCAATGAGCAGTTCTTC. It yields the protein CASSLTAGTSFTNEQFF.

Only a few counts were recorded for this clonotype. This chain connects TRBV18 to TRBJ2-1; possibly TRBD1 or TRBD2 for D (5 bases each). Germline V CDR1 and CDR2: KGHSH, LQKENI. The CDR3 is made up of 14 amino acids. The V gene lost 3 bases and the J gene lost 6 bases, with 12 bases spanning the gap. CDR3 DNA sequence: TGTGCCAGCTCACCGGAGGCAGGGCCCAATGAGCAGTTCTTC. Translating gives CASSPEAGPNEQFF.

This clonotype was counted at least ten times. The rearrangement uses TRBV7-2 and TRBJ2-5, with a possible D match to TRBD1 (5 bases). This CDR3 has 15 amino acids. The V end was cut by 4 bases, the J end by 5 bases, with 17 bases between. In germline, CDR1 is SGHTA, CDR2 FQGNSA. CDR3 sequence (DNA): TGTGCCAGCAGCTCCAGCACCGCAGGGCTTGAGACCCAGTACTTC. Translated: CASSSSTAGLETQYF.

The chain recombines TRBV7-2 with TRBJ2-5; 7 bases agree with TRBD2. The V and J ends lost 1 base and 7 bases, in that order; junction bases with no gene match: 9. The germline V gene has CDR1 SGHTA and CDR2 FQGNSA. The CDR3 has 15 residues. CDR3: CASSLGGDYRGTQYF. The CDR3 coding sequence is TGTGCCAGCAGCTTAGGGGGGGACTATCGCGGGACCCAGTACTTC.

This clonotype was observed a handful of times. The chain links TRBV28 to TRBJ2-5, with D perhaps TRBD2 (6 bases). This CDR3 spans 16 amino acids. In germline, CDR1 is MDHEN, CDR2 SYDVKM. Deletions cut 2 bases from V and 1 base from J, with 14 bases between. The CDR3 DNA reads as TGTGCCAGCAGTTTAGGTGGGGGGATCGGCCAAGAGACCCAGTACTTC. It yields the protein CASSLGGGIGQETQYF.

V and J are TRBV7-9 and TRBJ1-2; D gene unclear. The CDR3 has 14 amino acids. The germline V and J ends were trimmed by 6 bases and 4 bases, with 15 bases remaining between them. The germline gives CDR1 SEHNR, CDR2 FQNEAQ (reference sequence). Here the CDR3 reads CASSSPGWSYGYTF. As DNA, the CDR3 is TGTGCCAGCAGTTCCCCCGGGTGGAGCTATGGCTACACCTTC.

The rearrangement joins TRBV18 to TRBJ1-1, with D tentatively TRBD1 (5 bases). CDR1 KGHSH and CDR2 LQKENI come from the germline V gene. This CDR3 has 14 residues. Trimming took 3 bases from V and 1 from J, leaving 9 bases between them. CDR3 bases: TGTGCCAGCTCACCGGAGACAGCGAACACTGAAGCTTTCTTT. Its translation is CASSPETANTEAFF.

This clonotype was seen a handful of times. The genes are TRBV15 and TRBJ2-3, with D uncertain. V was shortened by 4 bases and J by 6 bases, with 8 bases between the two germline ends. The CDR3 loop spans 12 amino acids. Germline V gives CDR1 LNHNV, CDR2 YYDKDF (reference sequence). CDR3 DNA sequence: TGTGCCACCAGCAACCCGGAGGATACGCAGTATTTT. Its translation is CATSNPEDTQYF.

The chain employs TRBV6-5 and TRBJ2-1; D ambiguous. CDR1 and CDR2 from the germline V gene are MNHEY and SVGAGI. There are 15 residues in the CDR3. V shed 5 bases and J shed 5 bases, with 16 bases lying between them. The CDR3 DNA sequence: TGTGCCAGCAGTCGTTACAGCACCCTGAACAATGAGCAGTTCTTC. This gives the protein CASSRYSTLNNEQFF.

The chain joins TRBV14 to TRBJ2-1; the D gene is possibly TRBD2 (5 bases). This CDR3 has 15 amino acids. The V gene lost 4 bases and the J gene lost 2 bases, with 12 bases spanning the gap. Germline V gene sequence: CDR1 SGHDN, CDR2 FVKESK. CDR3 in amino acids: CASSPFGGTYNEQFF. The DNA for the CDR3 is TGTGCCAGCAGCCCCTTTGGAGGCACCTACAATGAGCAGTTCTTC.

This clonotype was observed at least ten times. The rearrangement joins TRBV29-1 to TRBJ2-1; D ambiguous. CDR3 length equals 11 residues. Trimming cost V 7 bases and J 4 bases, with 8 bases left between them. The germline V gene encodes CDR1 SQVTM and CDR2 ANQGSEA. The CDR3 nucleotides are TGCAGCGGGGTCAGTTACAATGAGCAGTTCTTC. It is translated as CSGVSYNEQFF.